The 30 T cell receptor beta chains in this list originate from one sample, sequenced in a study of shared clonotypes between healthy human individuals. The protocol was immunoSEQ multiplex PCR, while the TCRdb copy is restricted to in-frame clones and leaves out a portion. The table lists 950,000 to 1,100,000 clones, about four fifths of them singletons. The sequenced sample consisted of memory CD4+ T cells from PBMCs. Described subset: CD45RA-negative fraction. These receptors were collected from a man aged 18-30 years in good health. Some clones in this sample may be carry-over from other donors' samples.

The gene calls are TRBV5-1 and TRBJ2-2; TRBD1 might be the D (5 bases). Germline V gives CDR1 SGHRS, CDR2 YFSETQ. This CDR3 has 15 residues. V dropped 3 bases and J dropped 5 bases, with 14 bases sitting between them. The CDR3 region has the DNA TGCGCCAGCAGCTCTCAAGGGGTTCATACCGGGGAGCTGTTTTTT. This encodes CASSSQGVHTGELFF.

This chain uses TRBV4-2 with TRBJ1-4; maybe TRBD1 (5 bases). Germline-derived CDR1 and CDR2 are LGHNA and YNFKEQ. The CDR3 totals 13 residues. Deletions cut 4 bases from V and 13 bases from J, with 16 bases between. The CDR3 DNA is TGTGCCAGCAGCCCCAATATAGTTGGGGGACTGTTTTTT. This sequence encodes CASSPNIVGGLFF.

J is TRBJ2-7 and V is TRBV10-3; D perhaps matches TRBD2 (6 bases). This CDR3 is built from 15 residues. V lost 6 bases and J lost 0, with 15 bases in between. Germline V gene sequence: CDR1 ENHRY, CDR2 SYGVKD. Written as DNA, the CDR3 is TGTGCCATCAGGTCCTCTGCGGGGCCCTCCTACGAGCAGTACTTC. Residues: CAIRSSAGPSYEQYF.

The V and J genes are TRBV21-1 and TRBJ2-1; the table calls TRBD2, which could not be checked here. TRBV21-1 is a recognized pseudogene. CDR3 length equals 13 residues. CDR3 region: CAEGPSGYNEQFF. The CDR3 DNA reads TGTGCCGAGGGGCCTAGCGGCTACAATGAGCAGTTCTTC.

This clone was detected ten times or more. The CDR3 sequence: CASSLGFRNEQFF. CDR3 in DNA: TGTGCCAGCAGCTTGGGGTTCAGGAATGAGCAGTTCTTC. The chain combines TRBV7-8 with TRBJ2-1; unclear D gene. The V end was cut by 3 bases, the J end by 7 bases, with 10 bases between. Germline V CDR1 and CDR2: SGHVS, FQNEAQ. The CDR3 runs 13 residues.

This sequence joins TRBV5-8 and TRBJ2-7; TRBD2 agrees at 12 bases. The J segment lost 3 bases and the V segment lost 0 bases, leaving 7 bases of the junction unmatched. Germline lookup yields CDR1 SGHTS and CDR2 YDEGEE. This CDR3 contains 17 residues. CDR3 coding DNA: TGTGCCAGCAGCTTGGTTGCTAGCGGGAGGGGAAGCTACGAGCAGTACTTC. Its translation is CASSLVASGRGSYEQYF.

Only one count was recorded for this clone. The chain recombines TRBV6-5 with TRBJ2-5, with TRBD2 matching over 8 bases. J was trimmed by 5 bases and V by 6 bases; bases with no gene match: 8. The germline CDR1 and CDR2 sequences are MNHEY and SVGAGI. This CDR3 contains 14 residues. The CDR3 nucleotides are TGTGCCAGCAGCACTAGCGGAGCGGCGGAGACCCAGTACTTC. Translation gives CASSTSGAAETQYF.

The V gene is TRBV9, the J gene TRBJ2-1; 8 nucleotides match TRBD2. V shed 2 bases, J shed 0 bases, and the junction held 4 bases outside the gene matches. Germline-derived CDR1 and CDR2 are SGDLS and YYNGEE. The CDR3 consists of 16 residues. CDR3 amino acids: CASSVELADSYNEQFF. CDR3 coding DNA: TGTGCCAGCAGCGTTGAACTAGCGGACTCCTACAATGAGCAGTTCTTC.

This chain uses TRBV4-1 with TRBJ2-5; TRBD2 agrees at 11 bases. With the DNA end fitting TRBJ2-7 better, the J assignment may be wrong. From germline, CDR1 is MGHRA and CDR2 YSYEKL. This CDR3 contains 16 residues. The CDR3 reads CASSHQLAGVGDEQYF. The CDR3 bases are TGCGCCAGCAGCCACCAACTAGCGGGAGTTGGCGACGAGCAGTACTTC.

This clone turned up a few times. This chain uses TRBV18 with TRBJ2-1; D call uncertain. The CDR3 sequence is 12 residues long. The germline V gene encodes CDR1 KGHSH and CDR2 LQKENI. Trimming removed 2 bases at V and 8 bases at J, with 7 bases between. The CDR3 bases are TGTGCCAGCTCACCAGGGGTGGATGAGCAGTTCTTC. Translated: CASSPGVDEQFF.

The chain couples TRBV6-5 to TRBJ1-5; possibly TRBD1 for D (6 bases). The CDR3 totals 13 residues. V shed 9 bases and J shed 0 bases, with 9 bases lying between them. CDR1 is MNHEY and CDR2 is SVGAGI in the germline V gene. The CDR3 loop reads CASQGHSNQPQHF. The DNA for the CDR3 is TGTGCCAGTCAGGGACATAGCAATCAGCCCCAGCATTTT.

The genes are TRBV29-1 and TRBJ2-3; D possibly corresponds to TRBD2 (6 bases). This CDR3 has 15 amino acids. V was shortened by 3 bases and J by 3 bases, with 16 bases between the two germline ends. Germline V gene lookup returns CDR1 SQVTM and CDR2 ANQGSEA. In nucleotides, the CDR3 is TGCAGCGTTGATGGAGGGCGCACTTTGACAGATACGCAGTATTTT. Protein product: CSVDGGRTLTDTQYF.

In regard to this clone: Within the sample, other DNA sequences also encode this same CDR3. The CDR3 nucleotides read TGCAGCGGAGACAGGGGCGGCACAGATACGCAGTATTTT. Its protein product is CSGDRGGTDTQYF. The rearrangement joins TRBV29-1 to TRBJ2-3, with TRBD1 matching 8 bases. Germline values: CDR1 SQVTM, CDR2 ANQGSEA. The CDR3 is made up of 13 amino acids. Trimming removed 7 bases from V and 1 base from J; junction bases left unmatched: 4.

The genes are TRBV28 and TRBJ2-7; no reliable D call. Looked up from germline, CDR1 is MDHEN and CDR2 is SYDVKM. This CDR3 has 14 amino acids. V lost 5 bases to trimming and J lost 1 base, with 12 bases between them. The CDR3 region has the DNA TGTGCCAGCAGTCTACCGACGACTTCCTACGAGCAGTACTTC. It encodes CASSLPTTSYEQYF. The variable domain in full, completed from reference TRBV28 and TRBJ2-7, reads DVKVTQSSRYLVKRTGEKVFLECVQDMDHENMFWYRQDPGLGLRLIYFSYDVKMKEKGDIPEGYSVSREKKERFSLILESASTNQTSMYLCASSLPTTSYEQYFGPGTRLTVT.

This clone was seen a single time. The identical CDR3 is also encoded by other nucleotide sequences in the sample. The J gene is TRBJ2-1, the V gene TRBV28, with a weak D call TRBD2 (6 bases). CDR3 length: 16 amino acids. Germline V CDR1 and CDR2: MDHEN, SYDVKM. V dropped 5 bases and J dropped 0 bases, with 14 bases sitting between them. In DNA form, the CDR3 reads TGTGCCAGCAGTCCCCTAGCGCCGAGCTCCTACAATGAGCAGTTCTTC. Translation: CASSPLAPSSYNEQFF. Full variable domain (outside the CDR3, taken from reference TRBV28 and TRBJ2-1): DVKVTQSSRYLVKRTGEKVFLECVQDMDHENMFWYRQDPGLGLRLIYFSYDVKMKEKGDIPEGYSVSREKKERFSLILESASTNQTSMYLCASSPLAPSSYNEQFFGPGTRLTVL.

V usage is TRBV7-3 and J usage is TRBJ2-2; the D is unclear. CDR1 is SGHTA and CDR2 is FQGTGA in the germline V gene. Trimming took 5 bases from V and 2 from J, leaving 9 bases between them. This CDR3 is 14 amino acids long. The CDR3 DNA sequence: TGTGCCAGCAGCCCACAGATTAACACCGGGGAGCTGTTTTTT. Residues: CASSPQINTGELFF. Complete variable domain (other parts from reference TRBV7-3 and TRBJ2-2): GAGVSQTPSNKVTEKGKYVELRCDPISGHTALYWYRQSLGQGPEFLIYFQGTGAADDSGLPNDRFFAVRPEGSVSTLKIQRTERGDSAVYLCASSPQINTGELFFGEGSRLTVL.

CDR3 nucleotide sequence: TGTGCCAGCAGCTTGAGTCCAGGGTCCACCTACGAGCAGTACTTC. This gives the protein CASSLSPGSTYEQYF. The chain uses TRBV5-4 and TRBJ2-7, with D possibly being TRBD1 (5 bases). The CDR3 consists of 15 residues. CDR1 SGHNT and CDR2 YYREEE come from the germline V gene (reference sequence). Trimming took 1 base from V and 2 from J, leaving 13 bases between them.

This clone was picked up a small number of times. CDR3 nucleotides: TGTGCCAGCAGTTTATTGGACAGGGGGCCAGCTTTCTTT. Protein sequence: CASSLLDRGPAFF. The rearrangement uses TRBV27 and TRBJ1-1, with 11 positions matching TRBD1. J was trimmed by 10 bases and V by 1 base; bases with no gene match: 2. CDR1 and CDR2 (germline): MNHEY, SMNVEV (reference sequence). The CDR3 extends over 13 amino acids.

The genes are TRBV7-2 and TRBJ2-5; the D is unclear. The V and J ends lost 1 base and 2 bases respectively, with 8 bases between them. The CDR3 runs 14 residues. Germline loops: CDR1 SGHTA, CDR2 FQGNSA. The CDR3 reads CASSLDGSQETQYF. DNA of the CDR3: TGTGCCAGCAGCTTAGACGGCAGTCAAGAGACCCAGTACTTC.

The chain carries TRBV11-2 and TRBJ2-1; TRBD2 is a possible D gene (6 bases). CDR3 length: 15 residues. V shed 6 bases and J shed 9 bases, with 21 bases lying between them. Germline V lookup: CDR1 SGHAT, CDR2 FQNNGV. CDR3 sequence (DNA): TGTGCCAGCAGATATCTAGCGCCCAAGACGAGTGAGCAGTTCTTC. Residues: CASRYLAPKTSEQFF.

As DNA, the CDR3 is TGTGCCAGTAGTATAGTGGGGAGCTATGGCTACACCTTC. This encodes CASSIVGSYGYTF. The rearrangement uses TRBV19 and TRBJ1-2; D gene unclear. The CDR3 spans 13 residues. Germline CDR1 is LNHDA and CDR2 is SQIVND (reference sequence). V was clipped by 1 base and J by 4 bases, with 7 bases between them.

The chain has TRBV11-2 and TRBJ2-3; 11 nucleotides agree with TRBD2. There are 16 residues in the CDR3. The V gene's germline CDR1 is SGHAT and CDR2 FQNNGV. Losses at the gene ends were 3 bases for V and 4 bases for J; bases not matched to a gene: 6. The CDR3 region is CASSFTSGSKSDTQYF. The CDR3 coding sequence is TGTGCCAGCAGCTTCACTAGCGGGAGTAAGTCAGATACGCAGTATTTT.

The V gene is TRBV28, the J gene TRBJ1-4; 11 bases match TRBD1. V lost 3 bases and J lost 8; bases outside the gene matches: 8. CDR1 and CDR2 (germline): MDHEN, SYDVKM. CDR3 length equals 16 residues. For the CDR3, the DNA is TGTGCCAGCAGTTTGCTCCGGGGACAGGGGGACGAAAAACTGTTTTTT. Translating it yields CASSLLRGQGDEKLFF.

The gene calls are TRBV7-6 and TRBJ2-7; 8 bases are a match to TRBD2. This CDR3 has 14 residues. CDR1 and CDR2 (germline): SGHVS, FNYEAQ. Germline trimming cut 5 bases from V and 6 bases from J; bases unmatched to any gene: 9. CDR3 DNA: TGTGCCAGCAGCGTAAGCGGGAGTGCCCGCGAGCAGTACTTC. Protein product: CASSVSGSAREQYF. The whole variable domain, filled in from reference TRBV7-6 and TRBJ2-7, reads GAGVSQSPRYKVTKRGQDVALRCDPISGHVSLYWYRQALGQGPEFLTYFNYEAQQDKSGLPNDRFSAERPEGSISTLTIQRTEQRDSAMYRCASSVSGSAREQYFGPGTRLTVT.

The chain joins TRBV1 to TRBJ1-5. TRBV1 is given as a pseudogene. This CDR3 is 14 amino acids long. CDR3 sequence (DNA): TGCACCAGCCCCTGCGACTCCTACAATCAGCCCCAGCATTTT. Its protein is CTSPCDSYNQPQHF.

A remark on this clone: A much bigger clone sits one base away, suggesting this may be a read error. The chain has TRBV7-9 and TRBJ2-2, with D perhaps TRBD2 (5 bases). V was trimmed by 6 bases and J by 4 bases, leaving 9 bases between them. Germline lookup yields CDR1 SEHNR and CDR2 FQNEAQ (reference sequence). This CDR3 has 13 residues. DNA of the CDR3: TGTGCCAGCAGTAGAGGGAGCACCGGGGAGCTGTTTTTT. Its protein is CASSRGSTGELFF.

The chain recombines TRBV25-1 with TRBJ1-3; D gene ambiguous. The length of the CDR3 is 15 residues. Germline V gives CDR1 MGHDK, CDR2 SYGVNS. Trimming left V 5 bases short and J 2 bases short, with 13 bases between. DNA for the CDR3: TGTGCCAGCAGTCCACCCCGAGGAACTGGAAACACCATATATTTT. It is translated as CASSPPRGTGNTIYF. The entire variable domain, with the rest obtained from reference TRBV25-1 and TRBJ1-3, is as follows: EADIYQTPRYLVIGTGKKITLECSQTMGHDKMYWYQQDPGMELHLIHYSYGVNSTEKGDLSSESTVSRIRTEHFPLTLESARPSHTSQYLCASSPPRGTGNTIYFGEGSWLTVV.

This clone was detected a few times. DNA of the CDR3: TGTGCCAGCAGCGTCGGATTAGCGTCAGGTAGCACAGATACGCAGTATTTT. This translates into CASSVGLASGSTDTQYF. The chain employs TRBV9 and TRBJ2-3, with TRBD2 as a possible D gene (5 bases). This CDR3 is 17 amino acids long. Trimming took off 2 bases at V and 0 bases at J, with 16 bases between the two ends. The germline V gene has CDR1 SGDLS and CDR2 YYNGEE.

V and J are TRBV21-1 and TRBJ1-2. TRBV21-1 is given as a pseudogene. The length of the CDR3 is 12 residues. This CDR3 is CASSKETGGYTF. CDR3 sequence (DNA): TGTGCCAGCAGCAAAGAGACCGGTGGCTACACCTTC.

As regards this clone: The sample has other DNA sequences that encode this CDR3 too. The chain is built from TRBV18 and TRBJ1-5, with no clear D. This CDR3 is 13 amino acids long. Trimming pared 3 bases from V and 7 bases from J, leaving 10 bases between. Looked up from germline, CDR1 is KGHSH and CDR2 is LQKENI. The CDR3 reads CASSPSGDQPQHF. The CDR3 DNA reads as TGTGCCAGCTCACCGTCGGGAGACCAGCCCCAGCATTTT.